This T cell receptor beta chain was identified in a study of untreated major depressive disorder. The table came from immunoSEQ multiplex PCR; TCRdb's copy has only in-frame clones and leaves some out. In the table there are around 13,000 clones, 80% to 95% of which are singletons. With respect to this clone: As yet, its antigen is unknown. The sample holds other DNA sequences that translate to the same CDR3.

General study points: Depressed patients' CD4+ T cells carried increased TRBV05-01 (Vbeta 5.1) usage versus control CD4+ T cells.

Per the germline V gene, CDR1 is SGDLS and CDR2 is YYNGEE. The CDR3 runs 14 residues. V lost 1 base to trimming and J lost 3 bases, with 9 bases between them. The sequence was obtained from a man aged 25 to 40 with major depressive disorder. This chain links TRBV9 with TRBJ2-3; D may correspond to TRBD1 or TRBD2 (5 bases each). The sequencing sample was made of CD4+ T cells from PBMCs. CDR3 DNA sequence: TGTGCCAGCAGCGTACAGGGCGGGACAGATACGCAGTATTTT. Encoded protein: CASSVQGGTDTQYF.